The clone carrying this T cell receptor (beta chain) was seen a handful of times. Its target is unknown. These data are taken from a study of blood T cells in healthy people across ages. Study results and caveats: Long-lived donors had more naive CD4+ cells and higher diversity than aged donors. Age advanced and TCR beta diversity per million T cells fell, roughly linearly.

The junction had 13 bases not matched to a gene; V was cut back by 5 bases and J by 7 bases. The germline V gene has CDR1 DFQATT and CDR2 SNEGSKA (reference sequence). The CDR3 is 15 residues long. The amount of total RNA extracted per sample was at least 6 micrograms. Then a second PCR, running about 6 to 11 cycles, was carried out with a sample-barcoded 5' primer and a J-beta primer mix. Each cDNA molecule received a tag from a template-switch adaptor that had 12 random nucleotides. TCRdb called the 5' RACE reads again in MiXCR, with one record for every CDR3 protein. Found here are about 1,000,000 distinct CDR3 sequences, 35% to 55% of them singletons; the top ten hold under 20%.

The receptor was derived from a woman in her sixties in good health. The chain links TRBV20-1 to TRBJ2-7; TRBD2 aligns across 11 bases. The sequencing input was blood. As DNA, the CDR3 is TGCAGTGCTCTCAGCACTAGCGGGAGAAGAGAGGAGCAGTACTTC. It is translated as CSALSTSGRREEQYF.